The present T cell receptor beta chain was sequenced within a study of graft-versus-host responses after intestinal transplantation. CDR1 is MNHEY and CDR2 is SMNVEV in the germline V gene (reference sequence). The CDR3 has 14 amino acids. Deletions cut 8 bases from V and 0 bases from J, with 11 bases between. A note on this clone: Its antigen is still unknown.

The repertoire was sequenced with immunoSEQ multiplex PCR; TCRdb's copy has only in-frame clones and lacks some. The repertoire has nearly 110,000 clones, about nine tenths of them found once; the top ten carry over 0.55%. The TCR sequence derives from a human donor who was the organ donor for an intestinal transplant. This specimen was unstimulated CD4+ T cells sorted from spleen or lymph node cells, taken before transplant. The rearrangement uses TRBV27 and TRBJ2-1; D is unresolved. The CDR3 sequence: CASGYSLSYNEQFF. The CDR3 nucleotides read TGTGCCAGCGGATACTCCCTCTCCTACAATGAGCAGTTCTTC.